Below are 5 T cell receptor beta chains sequenced from a single sample in a study of T-cell reconstitution after alpha-beta-depleted transplantation in children. This sample's TCRbeta library carried unique molecular identifier barcodes. TCRdb recomputed calls from the PCR reads with MiXCR, one row per CDR3 protein. Of fewer than 700,000 distinct CDR3 sequences in the sample, 13% are singletons; the top ten hold about 2%. The specimen was PBMCs, mostly from graft donor cells, collected 360 days after TCRalphabeta/CD19-depleted stem cell transplant. The receptors were sampled from a male patient younger than 18 who had a stem cell transplant for acute myeloid leukemia, so the T cells may come from the graft donor.

This chain connects TRBV20-1 to TRBJ2-5; tentative D call: TRBD2 (6 bases). There are 15 residues in the CDR3. The germline CDR1 and CDR2 sequences are DFQATT and SNEGSKA (reference sequence). V was pared by 0 bases and J by 3 bases, with 14 bases between. The CDR3, as DNA: TGCAGTGCTAGAGATTCCGGGACTCATGAAGAGACCCAGTACTTC. It specifies CSARDSGTHEETQYF.

This clonotype was detected only a few times. The chain recombines TRBV5-1 with TRBJ2-1, with 7 nucleotides matching TRBD2. Germline CDR1 is SGHRS and CDR2 is YFSETQ. The CDR3 runs to 16 residues. V gave up 4 bases and J gave up 5 bases; unmatched junction bases: 12. The CDR3 nucleotides are TGCGCCAGCAGCAGTGGGAGGATAGCGGGCCACAATGAGCAGTTCTTC. Translated: CASSSGRIAGHNEQFF. Full variable domain (missing parts from reference TRBV5-1 and TRBJ2-1): KAGVTQTPRYLIKTRGQQVTLSCSPISGHRSVSWYQQTPGQGLQFLFEYFSETQRNKGNFPGRFSGRQFSNSRSEMNVSTLELGDSALYLCASSSGRIAGHNEQFFGPGTRLTVL.

This clonotype was seen ten or more times. In DNA, the CDR3 is TGTGCCAGCAGCAAAGCAGAGGTCGGTTTAATAGAGGAGCAGTACTTC. As protein: CASSKAEVGLIEEQYF. The chain employs TRBV21-1 and TRBJ2-7. TRBV21-1 is listed as a pseudogene. CDR3 length: 16 residues.

This clonotype was observed a few times. This chain joins TRBV20-1 and TRBJ2-7; possibly TRBD2 for D (5 bases). CDR1 is DFQATT, CDR2 SNEGSKA, per germline (reference sequence). Deletions cut 0 bases from V and 0 bases from J, with 12 bases between. There are 15 residues in the CDR3. DNA for the CDR3: TGCAGTGCTAGAGATGGAGGATCCTTCTCCTACGAGCAGTACTTC. Translated: CSARDGGSFSYEQYF.

The CDR3 bases are TGTGCCAGCTCACCCCCTGCCTACTGGAACGAGCAGTACTTC. It encodes CASSPPAYWNEQYF. V usage is TRBV18 and J usage is TRBJ2-7; no reliable D call. V shed 3 bases and J shed 5 bases, with 14 bases lying between them. The germline gives CDR1 KGHSH, CDR2 LQKENI. This CDR3 has 14 amino acids. Using reference TRBV18 and TRBJ2-7 for the parts outside the CDR3, the full variable domain is NAGVMQNPRHLVRRRGQEARLRCSPMKGHSHVYWYRQLPEEGLKFMVYLQKENIIDESGMPKERFSAEFPKEGPSILRIQQVVRGDSAAYFCASSPPAYWNEQYFGPGTRLTVT.